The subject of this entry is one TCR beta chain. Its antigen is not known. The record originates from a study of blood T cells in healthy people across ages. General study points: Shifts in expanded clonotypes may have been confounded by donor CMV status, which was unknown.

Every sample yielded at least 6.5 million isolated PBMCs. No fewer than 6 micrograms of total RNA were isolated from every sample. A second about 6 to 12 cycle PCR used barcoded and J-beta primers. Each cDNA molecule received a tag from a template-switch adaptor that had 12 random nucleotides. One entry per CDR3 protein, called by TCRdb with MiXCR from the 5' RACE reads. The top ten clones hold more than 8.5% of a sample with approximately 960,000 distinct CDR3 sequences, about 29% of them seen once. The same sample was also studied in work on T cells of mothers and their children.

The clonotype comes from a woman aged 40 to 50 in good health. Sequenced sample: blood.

CDR3: CASSLEGVTYNEQFF. In nucleotides, the CDR3 is TGTGCCAGCAGCTTAGAGGGGGTCACCTACAATGAGCAGTTCTTC. The chain is built from TRBV7-3 and TRBJ2-1; tentative D call: TRBD1 (6 bases). The CDR3 runs to 15 residues. The V gene lost 2 bases and the J gene lost 2 bases, with 10 bases spanning the gap. Germline-derived CDR1 and CDR2 are SGHTA and FQGTGA.